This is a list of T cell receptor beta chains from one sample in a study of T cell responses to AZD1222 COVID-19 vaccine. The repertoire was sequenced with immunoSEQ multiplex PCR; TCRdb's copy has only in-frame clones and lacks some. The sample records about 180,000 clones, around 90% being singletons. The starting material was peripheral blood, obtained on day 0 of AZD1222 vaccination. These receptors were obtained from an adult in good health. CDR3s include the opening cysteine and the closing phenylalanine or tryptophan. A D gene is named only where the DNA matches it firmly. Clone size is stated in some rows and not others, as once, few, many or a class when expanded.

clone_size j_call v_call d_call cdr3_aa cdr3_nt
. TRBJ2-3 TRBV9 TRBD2 CASSALAGGPLRDTDTQYF TGTGCCAGCAGCGCACTAGCGGGGGGGCCCCTCAGGGACACAGATACGCAGTATTTT
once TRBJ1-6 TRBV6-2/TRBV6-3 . CASSRAAYNSPLHF TGTGCCAGCAGTAGGGCAGCCTATAATTCACCCCTCCACTTT
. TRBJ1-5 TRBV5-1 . CASSLGGSDNQPQHF TGCGCCAGCAGCTTGGGAGGGTCGGACAATCAGCCCCAGCATTTT
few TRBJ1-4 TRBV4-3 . CASSQDRGTTNEKLFF TGCGCCAGCAGCCAAGATCGGGGGACTACTAATGAAAAACTGTTTTTT
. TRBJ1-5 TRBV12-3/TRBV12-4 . CASGSSLSQHF TGTGCCAGCGGGAGTTCCCTATCCCAGCATTTT
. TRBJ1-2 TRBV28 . CASSLLRQGGEYGYTF TGTGCCAGCAGTTTATTGCGGCAGGGAGGGGAGTATGGCTACACCTTC
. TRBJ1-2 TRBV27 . CASSFLGLAGKPGYTF TGTGCCAGCAGTTTTTTGGGGCTCGCAGGGAAGCCTGGCTACACCTTC
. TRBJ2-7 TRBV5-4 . CASSREAGANEQYF TGTGCCAGCAGCCGGGAGGCGGGGGCCAACGAGCAGTACTTC
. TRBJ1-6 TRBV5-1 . CASSLAGGSPSPLHF TGCGCCAGCAGCTTGGCCGGGGGGTCCCCATCACCCCTCCACTTT
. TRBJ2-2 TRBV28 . CASSDRGARGELFF TGTGCCAGCAGTGACCGGGGCGCCCGGGGGGAGCTGTTTTTT
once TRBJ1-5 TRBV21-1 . CASSMDRSRRCNQPQHF TGTGCCAGCAGCATGGACAGGTCCCGGAGGTGCAATCAGCCCCAGCATTTT
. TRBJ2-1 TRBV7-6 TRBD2 CASSLDRSGGYNEQFF TGTGCCAGCAGCTTAGACCGGAGCGGGGGTTACAATGAGCAGTTCTTC
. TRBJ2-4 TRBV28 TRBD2 CASSPAGVQNIQYF TGTGCCAGCAGCCCCGCGGGGGTGCAAAACATTCAGTACTTC
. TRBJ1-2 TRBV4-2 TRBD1 CASSQAGGDGYTF TGTGCCAGCAGCCAAGCAGGGGGGGATGGCTACACCTTC
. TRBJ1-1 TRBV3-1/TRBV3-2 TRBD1 CASSRQGGNTEAFF TGTGCCAGCAGTCGACAGGGGGGGAACACTGAAGCTTTCTTT
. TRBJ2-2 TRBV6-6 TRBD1 CATKRDRNTGELFF TGTGCCACTAAACGGGACAGGAACACCGGGGAGCTGTTTTTT
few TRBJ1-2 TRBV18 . CASREGTYGYTF TGTGCCAGCAGGGAGGGGACCTATGGCTACACCTTC
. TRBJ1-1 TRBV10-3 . CAISEGRGTEAFF TGTGCCATCAGTGAGGGTAGGGGCACTGAAGCTTTCTTT
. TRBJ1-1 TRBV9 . CASSVGPGLGTEAFF TGTGCCAGCAGCGTAGGCCCGGGACTTGGCACTGAAGCTTTCTTT
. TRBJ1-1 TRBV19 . CASSIGLRGRATEAFF TGTGCCAGTAGTATAGGACTAAGAGGCAGGGCGACTGAAGCTTTCTTT
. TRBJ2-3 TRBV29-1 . CSVEDSENTQYF TGCAGCGTTGAAGACTCGGAAAACACGCAGTATTTT
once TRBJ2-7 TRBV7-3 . CASSSGRLGEQYF TGTGCCAGCAGCTCCGGGCGATTGGGGGAGCAGTACTTC
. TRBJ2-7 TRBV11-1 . CASSPQSGGREQYF TGTGCCAGCAGCCCCCAATCCGGGGGGCGCGAGCAGTACTTC
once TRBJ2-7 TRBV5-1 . CASSPRSGAEQYF TGCGCCAGCAGCCCTAGGTCGGGGGCCGAGCAGTACTTC
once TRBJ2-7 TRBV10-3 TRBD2 CAGAGGDYEQYF TGTGCCGGAGCGGGGGGGGACTACGAGCAGTACTTC
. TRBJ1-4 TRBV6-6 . CASRTVGKFGGEKLFF TGTGCCAGCAGGACCGTGGGAAAGTTTGGCGGTGAAAAACTGTTTTTT
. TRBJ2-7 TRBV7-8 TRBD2 CASSLVAGGPAEQYF TGTGCCAGCAGCTTAGTTGCGGGAGGGCCGGCTGAGCAGTACTTC
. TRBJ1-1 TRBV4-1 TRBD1 CASSQDNRGDTEAFF TGCGCCAGCAGCCAAGATAACAGGGGGGACACTGAAGCTTTCTTT
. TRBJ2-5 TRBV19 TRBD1 CASSRDDRVGFGTQYF TGTGCCAGTAGTAGAGACGACAGGGTGGGTTTCGGGACCCAGTACTTC
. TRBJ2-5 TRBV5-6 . CASSLSKTQYF TGTGCCAGCAGCTTGTCTAAGACCCAGTACTTC
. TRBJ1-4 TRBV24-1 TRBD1 CATSDKTGTGEKLFF TGTGCCACCAGTGATAAGACAGGGACGGGCGAAAAACTGTTTTTT
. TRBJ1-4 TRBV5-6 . CASSPSYQEKLFF TGTGCCAGCAGCCCGTCCTACCAGGAAAAACTGTTTTTT
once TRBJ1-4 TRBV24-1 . CATSEGGQGVFEKLFF TGTGCCACCAGTGAGGGGGGGCAGGGCGTGTTTGAAAAACTGTTTTTT
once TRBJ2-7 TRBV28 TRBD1 CASSLGQSYEQYF TGTGCCAGCAGTCTGGGACAGTCCTACGAGCAGTACTTC
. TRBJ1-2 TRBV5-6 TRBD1 CASSLPGTGVEGYTF TGTGCCAGCAGCTTACCCGGGACAGGGGTAGAGGGCTACACCTTC
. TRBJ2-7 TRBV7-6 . CASSLEGGATYEQYF TGTGCCAGCAGCTTAGAGGGGGGGGCCACCTACGAGCAGTACTTC
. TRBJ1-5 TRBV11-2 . CASSLGLGGNQPQHF TGTGCCAGCAGCTTAGGCCTAGGTGGCAATCAGCCCCAGCATTTT